A selection of T cell receptor beta chains follows, all from one sample in a study of resident and recirculating memory T cells in vitiligo. Method: immunoSEQ multiplex PCR; TCRdb's copy keeps in-frame clones and lacks some. The profile shows around 76,000 clones, about 89% of them singletons. Input material: blood. All receptors come from a male donor with vitiligo. The CDR3 runs from the conserved cysteine through the conserved F or W. The D gene is left open where the match is weak. The size of a clone is reported for some rows only, either as once, few or many, or as a class for expanded clones.

>NA|TRBJ1-2|TRBV4-3|18|TRBD1
TGCGCCAGCAGCCAAGAGGTACCTTCCCTCAGGGGGCTATATGGCTACACCTTC
CASSQEVPSLRGLYGYTF
>once|TRBJ1-5|TRBV4-3|16|TRBD1
TGCGCCAGCAGCCAAGATGTCGGACAGGTGAATCAGCCCCAGCATTTT
CASSQDVGQVNQPQHF
>NA|TRBJ2-1|TRBV5-5|14|TRBD2
TGTGCCAGCAGCTTCCAGACTAGCAGGAATGAGCAGTTCTTC
CASSFQTSRNEQFF
>NA|TRBJ2-4|TRBV9|16|NA
TGTGCCAGCAGCCCCCCGGGGGGGACAGACAAAAACATTCAGTACTTC
CASSPPGGTDKNIQYF
>NA|TRBJ2-1|TRBV2|16|TRBD2
TGTGCCAGCAGTGTTAAGGGTTATGAGGCGGGGGGGGTGCAGTTCTTC
CASSVKGYEAGGVQFF
>NA|TRBJ2-3|TRBV7-9|17|NA
TGTGCCAGCAGCTTAGGGTTAACAGTTTCTAGCACAGATACGCAGTATTTT
CASSLGLTVSSTDTQYF
>once|TRBJ2-1|TRBV11-2|15|TRBD1
TGTGCCAGCAGCTCGTATCGGACAGGGTCCAATGAGCAGTTCTTC
CASSSYRTGSNEQFF
>NA|TRBJ2-7|TRBV5-1|16|TRBD2
TGCGCCAGCAGCTTGGGTAGCGGGGGGGCCGGCGACGAGCAGTACTTC
CASSLGSGGAGDEQYF
>NA|TRBJ2-7|TRBV5-4|13|TRBD1
TGTGCCAGCCGGGGAGGACAGGGCTACGAGCAGTACTTC
CASRGGQGYEQYF
>NA|TRBJ1-5|TRBV5-1|15|NA
TGCGCCAGCAGCTTGGTCCCGGGTAGCAATCAGCCCCAGCATTTT
CASSLVPGSNQPQHF
>NA|TRBJ1-2|TRBV30|12|NA
TGTGCCTGGAGTGTATTGGGCCAGCGGGGGGCTTTC
CAWSVLGQRGAF
>NA|TRBJ2-3|TRBV5-1|14|NA
TGCGCCAGCAAGGGGGGGGGTTACACAGATACGCAGTATTTT
CASKGGGYTDTQYF
>NA|TRBJ2-7|TRBV5-1|13|NA
TGCGCCAGCAGCCGGCAGGGTTCCCGCGAGCAGTACTTC
CASSRQGSREQYF
>NA|TRBJ2-7|TRBV12-5|15|NA
TGTGCTAGTGGTTTGGTACTCCGCCAGGACTACGAGCAGTACTTC
CASGLVLRQDYEQYF
>NA|TRBJ1-1|TRBV18|13|NA
TGTGCCACCTTACAGGGCCGGAACACTGAAGCTTTCTTT
CATLQGRNTEAFF
>NA|TRBJ2-1|TRBV7-2|15|NA
TGTGCCAGCAGCTTAGTGGCGGGCACATTCTATGAGCAGTTCTTC
CASSLVAGTFYEQFF
>few|TRBJ1-1|TRBV4-3|14|TRBD1
TGCGCCAGCAGCTCCCGGACAGGGGACACTGAAGCTTTCTTT
CASSSRTGDTEAFF
>NA|TRBJ1-2|TRBV7-9|16|NA
TGTGCCAGCAGCTTAGTTCGGGGAGTCCTTAACTATGGCTACACCTTC
CASSLVRGVLNYGYTF
>once|TRBJ2-1|TRBV5-4|13|NA
TGTGCCAGCAGCTTGGACAGTTACAATGAGCAGTTCTTC
CASSLDSYNEQFF
>NA|TRBJ2-5|TRBV7-7|16|NA
TGTGCCAGCAGCTTAGCGCTTGGCGGAGAGCAAGAGACCCAGTACTTC
CASSLALGGEQETQYF
>NA|TRBJ1-1|TRBV4-1|13|NA
TGCGCCAGCAGCCAAGCTTTCGGCACTGAAGCTTTCTTT
CASSQAFGTEAFF
>NA|TRBJ2-3|TRBV5-1|18|TRBD2
TGCGCCAGCAGCTCGGGACTAGCGGGGGGGCCGTTGGGAGATACGCAGTATTTT
CASSSGLAGGPLGDTQYF
>NA|TRBJ1-6|TRBV7-9|14|NA
TGTGCCAGCAACGGAGAGCGGGGTAATTCACCCCTCCACTTT
CASNGERGNSPLHF
>NA|TRBJ2-1|TRBV14|15|TRBD2
TGTGCCAGCAGCCCCGCGGGACTAAGGACTAATGAGCAGTTCTTC
CASSPAGLRTNEQFF
>once|TRBJ2-3|TRBV7-2|14|NA
TGTGCCAGCAGGCCCTCGAGGCACACAGATACGCAGTATTTT
CASRPSRHTDTQYF
>NA|TRBJ2-7|TRBV7-9|16|TRBD1
TGTGCCAGCAGCTTAGCGCCGGGACAGAACCTCTACGAGCAGTACTTC
CASSLAPGQNLYEQYF
>NA|TRBJ2-3|TRBV2|16|NA
TGTGCCAGCAGTAGGAACGCAGTGCGGGGCTCAGATACGCAGTATTTT
CASSRNAVRGSDTQYF
>NA|TRBJ1-1|TRBV5-1|14|NA
TGCGCCAGCAGCTTGACCGGACATAACACTGAAGCTTTCTTT
CASSLTGHNTEAFF
>once|TRBJ2-2|TRBV7-3|14|NA
TGTGCCAGCAGCCTCTTAGGAGGAAGCGGGGAGCTGTTTTTT
CASSLLGGSGELFF
>NA|TRBJ1-4|TRBV7-2|15|TRBD1
TGTGCCAGCAGCTTACGGGGACAGGGCGGCGAAAAACTGTTTTTT
CASSLRGQGGEKLFF
>NA|TRBJ2-1|TRBV9|15|TRBD2
TGTGCCAGCAGCGCATCCGGGACTAGTGCCGATGAGCAGTTCTTC
CASSASGTSADEQFF
>once|TRBJ2-5|TRBV7-2|15|TRBD2
TGTGCCAGCAGCATCAGCGGGGGGAGGGCAGAGACCCAGTACTTC
CASSISGGRAETQYF
>NA|TRBJ2-7|TRBV5-4|14|NA
TGTGCCAGCAGCTTGGGGAGGTCGACCTACGAGCAGTACTTC
CASSLGRSTYEQYF
>NA|TRBJ2-1|TRBV6-1|13|TRBD2
TGTGCCAGCACCGGACTAGCGGACAATGAGCAGTTCTTC
CASTGLADNEQFF
>once|TRBJ2-5|TRBV28|15|TRBD1
TGTGCCAGCAGACCCGGACAGGACTTCGAAGAGACCCAGTACTTC
CASRPGQDFEETQYF
>NA|TRBJ1-3|TRBV6-5|14|NA
TGTGCCAGCAGTCCGGGTTTCCCTGGAAACACCATATATTTT
CASSPGFPGNTIYF
>NA|TRBJ2-3|TRBV9|18|NA
TGTGCCAGCAGCGTAGAGGCAGGCCAGCCCAGAGGCACAGATACGCAGTATTTT
CASSVEAGQPRGTDTQYF
>NA|TRBJ1-6|TRBV30|15|NA
TGTGCCTTAAGGGGCGGGGGTATTAGGAATTCACCCCTCCACTTT
CALRGGGIRNSPLHF
>NA|TRBJ2-5|TRBV7-9|14|NA
TGTGCCAGCAGCTTAGGACAGTCCCAAGAGACCCAGTACTTC
CASSLGQSQETQYF
>NA|TRBJ2-3|TRBV4-3|15|TRBD2
TGCGCCAGCGGTACCGGGACTAGCGGTTTAGATACGCAGTATTTT
CASGTGTSGLDTQYF
>NA|TRBJ2-1|TRBV19|15|TRBD2
TGTGCCAGTAGTATTAACGGGGGGACTTACAATGAGCAGTTCTTC
CASSINGGTYNEQFF
>NA|TRBJ1-5|TRBV27|12|NA
TGTGCCAGCAGTTTCCAGGGTCAGCCCCAGCATTTT
CASSFQGQPQHF
>NA|TRBJ2-3|TRBV7-8|16|NA
TGTGCCAGCAGCTTAGGCCCGGGTGACGGAACAGATACGCAGTATTTT
CASSLGPGDGTDTQYF
>few|TRBJ1-1|TRBV7-2|15|TRBD1
TGTGCCAGCAGCTCCCGCGGAGGGGGCTTCGCTGAAGCTTTCTTT
CASSSRGGGFAEAFF
>NA|TRBJ2-5|TRBV4-3|18|TRBD2
TGCGCCAGCAGCCAGAATCGACTAGCGGGGCGGATAGGGGAGACCCAGTACTTC
CASSQNRLAGRIGETQYF
>NA|TRBJ1-2|TRBV4-3|13|NA
TGCGCCAGCAGCCAAGATAGAGTCGGGGGCTACACCTTC
CASSQDRVGGYTF
>NA|TRBJ2-1|TRBV30|15|NA
TGTGCCTGGAGTCTAGGGGGTCCCTCCTACAATGAGCAGTTCTTC
CAWSLGGPSYNEQFF
>NA|TRBJ2-5|TRBV7-2|15|NA
TGTGCCAGCAGCCCACGGACGTCTTCGGGGGAGACCCAGTACTTC
CASSPRTSSGETQYF
>NA|TRBJ2-3|TRBV13|14|TRBD2
TGTGCCAGCAGCTTCATAGCGGGGGTGGATACGCAGTATTTT
CASSFIAGVDTQYF
>NA|TRBJ1-6|TRBV19|16|TRBD1
TGTGCCAGTAGTATATCTGGGACAGGGGTATTTTCACCCCTCCACTTT
CASSISGTGVFSPLHF
>once|TRBJ2-1|TRBV7-9|16|NA
TGTGCCAGCAGCCCCGGACAGTTGACTACCTACAATGAGCAGTTCTTC
CASSPGQLTTYNEQFF